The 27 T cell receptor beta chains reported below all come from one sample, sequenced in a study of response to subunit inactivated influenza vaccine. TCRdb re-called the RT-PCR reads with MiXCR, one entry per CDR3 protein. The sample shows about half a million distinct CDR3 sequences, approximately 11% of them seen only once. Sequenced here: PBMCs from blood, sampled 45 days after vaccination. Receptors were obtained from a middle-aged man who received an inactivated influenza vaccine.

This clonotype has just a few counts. In nucleotides, the CDR3 is TGCAGCGTTGAAGGCCAGTACACTGAAGCTTTCTTT. The encoded protein is CSVEGQYTEAFF. This chain uses TRBV29-1 with TRBJ1-1; no clear D. Germline V gene sequence: CDR1 SQVTM, CDR2 ANQGSEA. V was clipped by 1 base and J by 3 bases, with 6 bases between them. CDR3 length equals 12 residues. The whole variable domain, remainder taken from reference TRBV29-1 and TRBJ1-1, is SAVISQKPSRDICQRGTSLTIQCQVDSQVTMMFWYRQQPGQSLTLIATANQGSEATYESGFVIDKFPISRPNLTFSTLTVSNMSPEDSSIYLCSVEGQYTEAFFGQGTRLTVV.

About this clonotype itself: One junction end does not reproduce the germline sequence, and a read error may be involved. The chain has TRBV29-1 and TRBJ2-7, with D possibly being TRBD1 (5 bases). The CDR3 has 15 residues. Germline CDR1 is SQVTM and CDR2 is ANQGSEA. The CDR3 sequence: CSVKYPRATSCEQYF. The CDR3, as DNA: TGCAGCGTTAAGTATCCCAGGGCAACTTCCTGCGAGCAGTACTTC.

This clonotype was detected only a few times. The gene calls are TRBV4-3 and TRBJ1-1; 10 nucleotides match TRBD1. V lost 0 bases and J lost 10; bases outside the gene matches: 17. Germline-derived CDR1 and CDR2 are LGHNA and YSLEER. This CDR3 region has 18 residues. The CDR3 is CASSQDMWGFGGQGLAFF. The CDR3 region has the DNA TGCGCCAGCAGCCAAGATATGTGGGGATTCGGGGGACAGGGGCTAGCTTTCTTT.

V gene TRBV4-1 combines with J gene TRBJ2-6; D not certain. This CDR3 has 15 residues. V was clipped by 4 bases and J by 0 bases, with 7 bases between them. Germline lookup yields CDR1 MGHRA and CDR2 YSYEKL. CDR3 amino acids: CASSRYSSGANVLTF. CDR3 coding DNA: TGCGCCAGCAGCCGCTACAGCTCTGGGGCCAACGTCCTGACTTTC.

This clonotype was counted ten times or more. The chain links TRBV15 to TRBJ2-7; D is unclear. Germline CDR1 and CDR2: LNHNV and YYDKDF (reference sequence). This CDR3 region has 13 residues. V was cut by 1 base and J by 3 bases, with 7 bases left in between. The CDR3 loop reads CATSRVLNYEQYF. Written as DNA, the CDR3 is TGTGCCACCAGCAGAGTTCTCAACTACGAGCAGTACTTC.

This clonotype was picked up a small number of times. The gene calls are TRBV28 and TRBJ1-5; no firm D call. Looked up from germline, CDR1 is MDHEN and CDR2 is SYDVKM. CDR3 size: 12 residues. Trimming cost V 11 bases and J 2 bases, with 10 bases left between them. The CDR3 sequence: CAARYGNQPQHF. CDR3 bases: TGTGCCGCGAGATACGGCAATCAGCCCCAGCATTTT.

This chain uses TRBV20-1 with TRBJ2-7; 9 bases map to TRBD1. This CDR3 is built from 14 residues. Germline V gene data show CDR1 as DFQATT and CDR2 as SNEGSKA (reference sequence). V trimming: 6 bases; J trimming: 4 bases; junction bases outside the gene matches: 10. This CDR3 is CSARKGDRDYEQYF. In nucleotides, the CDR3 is TGCAGTGCGAGAAAAGGGGACAGGGATTACGAGCAGTACTTC.

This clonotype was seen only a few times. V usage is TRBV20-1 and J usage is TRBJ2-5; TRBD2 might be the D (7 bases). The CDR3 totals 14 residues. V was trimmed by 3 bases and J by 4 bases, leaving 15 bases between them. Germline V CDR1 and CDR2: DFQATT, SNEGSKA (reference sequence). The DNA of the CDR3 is TGCAGTGCTAGGGGTCTTGCGGGGGCAGAGACCCAGTACTTC. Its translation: CSARGLAGAETQYF.

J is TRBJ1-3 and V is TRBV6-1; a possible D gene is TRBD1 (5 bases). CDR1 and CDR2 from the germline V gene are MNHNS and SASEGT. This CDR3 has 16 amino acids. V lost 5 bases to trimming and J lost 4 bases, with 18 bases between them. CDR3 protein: CASSRRMGPEGNTIYF. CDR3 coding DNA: TGTGCCAGCAGTCGACGGATGGGGCCCGAAGGAAACACCATATATTTT.

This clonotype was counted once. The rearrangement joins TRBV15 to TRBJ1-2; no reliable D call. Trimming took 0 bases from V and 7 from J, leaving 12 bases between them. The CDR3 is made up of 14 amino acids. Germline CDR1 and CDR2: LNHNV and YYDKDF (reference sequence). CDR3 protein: CATSRDVGTFGYTF. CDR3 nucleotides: TGTGCCACCAGCAGAGATGTCGGAACGTTTGGCTACACCTTC.

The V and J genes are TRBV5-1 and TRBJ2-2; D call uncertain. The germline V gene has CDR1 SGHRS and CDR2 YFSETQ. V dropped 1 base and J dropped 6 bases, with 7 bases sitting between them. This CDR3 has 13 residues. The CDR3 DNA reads TGCGCCAGCAGCTTGAAGGCCTCCGGGGAGCTGTTTTTT. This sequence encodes CASSLKASGELFF. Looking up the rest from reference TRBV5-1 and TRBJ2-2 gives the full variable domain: KAGVTQTPRYLIKTRGQQVTLSCSPISGHRSVSWYQQTPGQGLQFLFEYFSETQRNKGNFPGRFSGRQFSNSRSEMNVSTLELGDSALYLCASSLKASGELFFGEGSRLTVL.

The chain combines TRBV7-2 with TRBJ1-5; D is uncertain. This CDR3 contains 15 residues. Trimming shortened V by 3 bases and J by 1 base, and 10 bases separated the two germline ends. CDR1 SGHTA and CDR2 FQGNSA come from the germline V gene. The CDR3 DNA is TGTGCCAGCAGCTTGGGCTCAATAAGCAATCAGCCCCAGCATTTT. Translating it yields CASSLGSISNQPQHF. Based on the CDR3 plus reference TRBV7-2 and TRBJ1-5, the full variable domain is GAGVSQSPSNKVTEKGKDVELRCDPISGHTALYWYRQSLGQGLEFLIYFQGNSAPDKSGLPSDRFSAERTGGSVSTLTIQRTQQEDSAVYLCASSLGSISNQPQHFGDGTRLSIL.

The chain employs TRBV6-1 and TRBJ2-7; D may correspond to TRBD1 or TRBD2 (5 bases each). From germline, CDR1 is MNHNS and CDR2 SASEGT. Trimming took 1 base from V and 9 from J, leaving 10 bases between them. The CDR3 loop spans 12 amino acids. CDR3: CASSEGGTGQYF. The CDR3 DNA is TGTGCCAGCAGTGAAGGGGGGACCGGGCAGTACTTC.

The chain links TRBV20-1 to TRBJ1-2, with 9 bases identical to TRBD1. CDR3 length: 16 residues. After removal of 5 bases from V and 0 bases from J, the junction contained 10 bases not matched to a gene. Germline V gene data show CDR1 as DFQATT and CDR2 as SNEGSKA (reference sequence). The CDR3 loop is CSARPGQGLTNYGYTF. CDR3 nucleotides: TGCAGTGCTCGACCGGGACAGGGCCTTACTAACTATGGCTACACCTTC.

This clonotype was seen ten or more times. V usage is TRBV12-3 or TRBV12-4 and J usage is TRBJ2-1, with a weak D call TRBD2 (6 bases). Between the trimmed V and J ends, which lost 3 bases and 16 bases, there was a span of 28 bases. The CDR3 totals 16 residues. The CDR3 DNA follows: TGTGCCAGCAGTTTCGGGATAGCCCCCCCGCTCCGGGACTTATTCTTC. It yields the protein CASSFGIAPPLRDLFF.

The CDR3 nucleotides read TGTGCCAGCAGTGTATCTAGTACGTACGAGCAGTACTTC. Its translation is CASSVSSTYEQYF. The rearrangement links TRBV2 to TRBJ2-7; no clear D. This CDR3 is built from 13 residues. CDR1 and CDR2 from the germline V gene are SNHLY and FYNNEI. The V end lost 4 bases, the J end lost 4 bases, and 11 bases lay between the germline ends.

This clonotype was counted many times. This CDR3 reads CASSLPGGPQETQYF. The CDR3 DNA sequence: TGTGCCAGCAGCTTACCGGGAGGTCCCCAAGAGACCCAGTACTTC. J is TRBJ2-5 and V is TRBV7-2; 7 bases are shared with TRBD2. The CDR3 has 15 residues. The trim removed 2 bases at V and 1 base at J, leaving 4 bases unmatched. Germline CDR1 SGHTA, CDR2 FQGNSA.

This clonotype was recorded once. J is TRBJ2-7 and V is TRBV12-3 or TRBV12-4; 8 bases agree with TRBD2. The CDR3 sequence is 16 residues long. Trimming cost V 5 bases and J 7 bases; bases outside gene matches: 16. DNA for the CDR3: TGTGCCAGCAGTCCGGTGATCAGCGGGAGAGCGGGTGAGCAGTACTTC. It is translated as CASSPVISGRAGEQYF.

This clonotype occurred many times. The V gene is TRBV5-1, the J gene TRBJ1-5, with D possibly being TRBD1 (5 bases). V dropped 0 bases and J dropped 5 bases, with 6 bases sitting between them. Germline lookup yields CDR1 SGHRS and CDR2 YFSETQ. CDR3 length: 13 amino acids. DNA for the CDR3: TGCGCCAGCAGCTTGGTAGGGGATCAGCCCCAGCATTTT. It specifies CASSLVGDQPQHF.

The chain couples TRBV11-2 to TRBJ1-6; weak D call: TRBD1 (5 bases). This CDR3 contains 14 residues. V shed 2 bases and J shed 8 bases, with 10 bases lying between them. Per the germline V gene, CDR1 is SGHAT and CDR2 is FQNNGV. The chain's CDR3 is CASSLSGKDSPLHF. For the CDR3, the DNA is TGTGCCAGCAGCTTATCAGGGAAGGATTCACCCCTCCACTTT.

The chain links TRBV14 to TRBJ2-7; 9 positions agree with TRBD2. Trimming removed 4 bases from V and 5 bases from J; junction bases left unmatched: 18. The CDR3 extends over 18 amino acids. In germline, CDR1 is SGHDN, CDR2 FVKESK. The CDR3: CASSPILGGGRAGHEQYF. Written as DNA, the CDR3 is TGTGCCAGCAGCCCGATTCTAGGAGGCGGGAGGGCCGGACACGAGCAGTACTTC.

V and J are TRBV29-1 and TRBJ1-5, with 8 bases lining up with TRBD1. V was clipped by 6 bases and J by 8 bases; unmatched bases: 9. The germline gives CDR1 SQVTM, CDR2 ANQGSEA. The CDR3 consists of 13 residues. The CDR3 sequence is CSVLTGGGEPQHF. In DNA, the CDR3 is TGCAGCGTCCTTACAGGGGGGGGCGAGCCCCAGCATTTT.

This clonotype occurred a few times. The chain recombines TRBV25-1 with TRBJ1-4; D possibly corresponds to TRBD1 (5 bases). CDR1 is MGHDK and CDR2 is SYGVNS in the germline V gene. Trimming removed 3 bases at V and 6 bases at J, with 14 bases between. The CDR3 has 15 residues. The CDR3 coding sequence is TGTGCCAGCAGTGAGGGACGGACTTGGGATGAAAAACTGTTTTTT. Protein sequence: CASSEGRTWDEKLFF.

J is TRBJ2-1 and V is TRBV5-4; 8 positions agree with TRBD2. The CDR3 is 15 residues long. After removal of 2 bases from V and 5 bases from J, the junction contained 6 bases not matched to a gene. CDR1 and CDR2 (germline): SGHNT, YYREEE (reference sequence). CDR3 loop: CASSLPGGPNNEQFF. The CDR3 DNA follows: TGTGCCAGCAGCTTACCGGGGGGGCCCAACAATGAGCAGTTCTTC.

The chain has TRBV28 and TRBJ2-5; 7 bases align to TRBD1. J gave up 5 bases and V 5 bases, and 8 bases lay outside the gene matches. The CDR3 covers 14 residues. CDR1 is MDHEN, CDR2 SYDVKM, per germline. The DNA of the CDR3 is TGTGCCAGCAGTGACAGGGTCATGCACGAGACCCAGTACTTC. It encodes CASSDRVMHETQYF.

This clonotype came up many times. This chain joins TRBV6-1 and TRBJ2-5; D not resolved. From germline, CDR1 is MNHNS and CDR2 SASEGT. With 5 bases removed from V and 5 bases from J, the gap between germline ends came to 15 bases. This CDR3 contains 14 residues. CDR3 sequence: CASSKTQTRETQYF. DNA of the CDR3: TGTGCCAGCAGTAAGACCCAAACGAGGGAGACCCAGTACTTC.

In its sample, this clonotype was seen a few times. The CDR3 sequence: CASSLKGAPTTFF. The CDR3 DNA is TGTGCCAGCAGCCTAAAGGGGGCTCCCACAACTTTCTTT. V gene TRBV12-3 or TRBV12-4 combines with J gene TRBJ1-1, with 7 bases aligning to TRBD1. The J segment lost 12 bases and the V segment lost 6 bases, leaving 13 bases of the junction unmatched. This CDR3 is built from 13 residues.